Listed below are T cell receptor beta chains from one sample, sequenced in a study of breast tumors, draining lymph nodes, adjacent tissues. TCRdb itself ran the multiplex PCR reads through MiXCR, one entry per CDR3 protein. The sample lists 80,000 to 130,000 distinct CDR3 sequences, around 21% occurring once. Sequenced sample: axillary lymph node tissue. All receptors derive from a female donor with breast cancer. Some clones in this sample may be carry-over from other donors' samples. Both conserved end residues are part of each CDR3. The order of the fields is V gene, J gene, D gene, CDR3 protein. The D gene is left open where the match is weak.

TRBV7-9	TRBJ2-6	TRBD2	CASSLVISGRDSGANVLTF
TRBV2	TRBJ2-7	TRBD1	CASRDRGILSSYEQYF
TRBV10-3	TRBJ2-1	-	CAISEDSPSYNEQFF
TRBV12-3/TRBV12-4	TRBJ2-3	-	CASSPDPPDTQYF
TRBV6-1	TRBJ2-7	-	CASSAYEQYF
TRBV2	TRBJ1-4	-	CASSPGTTNEKLFF
TRBV12-3/TRBV12-4	TRBJ2-7	-	CASSFRGDGLSYEQYF
TRBV6-4	TRBJ2-5	-	CASRPDGSSGTQYF
TRBV19	TRBJ2-5	-	CASSRGGQETQYF
TRBV4-2	TRBJ2-7	-	CASSQAGNSYEQYF
TRBV29-1	TRBJ1-1	TRBD1	CSVDSRGPSGSEAFF
TRBV7-2	TRBJ2-3	TRBD1	CASSRDRVDTQYF
TRBV12-3/TRBV12-4	TRBJ1-3	-	CASRQAAPLHSGNTIYF
TRBV4-2	TRBJ2-2	TRBD2	CASRISGVGGGELFF
TRBV4-2	TRBJ1-2	-	CASSQDMGRGTF
TRBV30	TRBJ2-2	-	CAWMGIANTGELFF
TRBV10-2	TRBJ2-1	TRBD2	CASSDTSGSLNEQFF
TRBV28	TRBJ2-5	-	CASSKPQGWETQYF
TRBV11-2	TRBJ2-3	-	CASSRGEADTQYF
TRBV12-3/TRBV12-4	TRBJ1-6	-	CASGSGVSPLHF
TRBV6-4	TRBJ1-5	-	CASISGCSQPQHF
TRBV29-1	TRBJ1-2	TRBD1	CSADRGYGYTF